This is a list of T cell receptor beta chains from one sample in a study of blood T cell repertoires in COVID-19. Generated by immunoSEQ multiplex PCR, the TCRdb table keeps only in-frame clones and is missing some. The sample lists around 99,000 clones, 90% seen once, with about 5.5% in the top ten. The material sequenced was peripheral blood. The receptors shown here come from a man aged 45-65 years with acute or convalescent COVID-19. Each CDR3 is given with its conserved first and last residue. The order of the fields is V gene, CDR3 protein.

>TRBV7-9
CASSLERGRSDTQYF
>TRBV30
CAWSFHRESSYGYTF
>TRBV9
CASSGGPGDFSGNTIYF
>TRBV7-9
CASSPPSGRPLEPDTQYF
>TRBV7-9
CASSLLEDSLLYNEQFF
>TRBV30
CAWSVKGISGPEQYF
>TRBV9
CASSVEGARETQYF
>TRBV10-3
CAIRGTGTNEKLFF
>TRBV27
CASSSAQGALHQETQYF
>TRBV5-5
CASSLAAPSTYEQYF
>TRBV7-9
CASSYGQHSYNEQFF
>TRBV21-1
CASNLQGPRGNTEAFF
>TRBV5-1
CASSSGDSWSSYNEQFF
>TRBV6-5
CASSYSSQNNSPLHF
>TRBV7-2
CASSLGPQGNYEQYF
>TRBV30
CAWSDRGRGLTDTQYF
>TRBV20-1
CSASRRDYSNQPQHF
>TRBV18
CASSPTLATASTDTQYF
>TRBV30
CAWSFAGGPGETQYF
>TRBV5-1
CASSGGDNQPQHF
>TRBV12-5
CASGLRTSGRTDTQYF
>TRBV10-2
CASSETQGAGEKLFF
>TRBV3-1/TRBV3-2
CASSQGSVSYNEQFF
>TRBV5-1
CASSSLGGRTDTQYF
>TRBV24-1
CATSGWGGDEQFF